This TCR beta chain emerged from a study of PD-L1 blockade in urothelial cancer. Study-level information: Men with urothelial cancer arising in the bladder made up about 90% of the roughly 29 patients. At 3 weeks after treatment start (second dose) and again at 6 weeks, blood was analyzed. The study recovered a median of roughly 150,000 T cells per blood sample.

Time point: pretreatment peripheral blood. The CDR3 extends over 13 amino acids. Trimming stripped 2 bases from V and 7 bases from J, with 9 bases between. The germline V gene has CDR1 MNHEY and CDR2 SMNVEV (reference sequence). Generated by immunoSEQ multiplex PCR, the TCRdb table keeps only in-frame clones and is missing some. The sample comprises about 85,000 clones, under 90% of which are singletons, and roughly 14% rests with the top ten. Sample: PBMCs, taken around atezolizumab (anti-PD-L1) treatment. The chain uses TRBV27 and TRBJ1-5; tentatively, D is TRBD1 (5 bases). The sequence was collected from a man in his sixties with urothelial cancer. The CDR3 DNA reads TGTGCCAGCAGTTTAACGGAGGGGCAGCCCCAGCATTTT. Translating gives CASSLTEGQPQHF.